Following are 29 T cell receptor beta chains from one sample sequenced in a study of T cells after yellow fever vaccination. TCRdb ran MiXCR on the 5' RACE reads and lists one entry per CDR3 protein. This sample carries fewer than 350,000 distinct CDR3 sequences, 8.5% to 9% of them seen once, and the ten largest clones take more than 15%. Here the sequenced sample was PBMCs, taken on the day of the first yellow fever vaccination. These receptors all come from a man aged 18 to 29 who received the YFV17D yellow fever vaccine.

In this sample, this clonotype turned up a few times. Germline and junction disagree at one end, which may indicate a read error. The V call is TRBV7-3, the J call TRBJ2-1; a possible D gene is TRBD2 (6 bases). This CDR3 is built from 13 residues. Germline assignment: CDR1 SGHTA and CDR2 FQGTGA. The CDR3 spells CASSQSSRGNVLF. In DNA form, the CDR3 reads TGTGCCAGCAGCCAATCGTCACGCGGGAATGTGCTCTTC.

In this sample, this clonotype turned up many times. The CDR3 loop is CSAREQSNQPQHF. CDR3 coding DNA: TGCAGTGCCCGGGAACAGAGCAATCAGCCCCAGCATTTT. The V call is TRBV20-1, the J call TRBJ1-5, with unresolved D. Germline lookup yields CDR1 DFQATT and CDR2 SNEGSKA (reference sequence). The V and J ends lost 6 bases and 1 base respectively, with 10 bases between them. The CDR3 has 13 amino acids.

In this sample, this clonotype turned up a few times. The CDR3 reads CASSQYTGTPYNEQFF. The CDR3 bases are TGTGCCAGCAGCCAGTACACCGGGACTCCCTACAATGAGCAGTTCTTC. The chain uses TRBV4-2 and TRBJ2-1; a possible D gene is TRBD2 (6 bases). Deletions cut 3 bases from V and 2 bases from J, with 14 bases between. Per germline, CDR1 LGHNA and CDR2 YNFKEQ. The CDR3 has 16 residues.

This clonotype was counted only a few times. The CDR3 here is CASRTGTAATNEKLFF. The CDR3 coding sequence is TGTGCCAGCAGAACCGGGACGGCTGCAACTAATGAAAAACTGTTTTTT. The chain recombines TRBV11-2 with TRBJ1-4, with D perhaps TRBD1 (5 bases). Germline V gene lookup returns CDR1 SGHAT and CDR2 FQNNGV. V was pared by 6 bases and J by 0 bases, with 14 bases between. There are 16 residues in the CDR3.

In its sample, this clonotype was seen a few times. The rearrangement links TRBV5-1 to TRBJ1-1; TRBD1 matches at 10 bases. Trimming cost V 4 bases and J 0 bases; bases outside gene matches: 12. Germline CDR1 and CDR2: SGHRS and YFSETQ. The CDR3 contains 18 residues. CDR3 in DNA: TGCGCCAGCAGCAGAAACCCGGGACAGGGGCCGCTGAACACTGAAGCTTTCTTT. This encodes CASSRNPGQGPLNTEAFF.

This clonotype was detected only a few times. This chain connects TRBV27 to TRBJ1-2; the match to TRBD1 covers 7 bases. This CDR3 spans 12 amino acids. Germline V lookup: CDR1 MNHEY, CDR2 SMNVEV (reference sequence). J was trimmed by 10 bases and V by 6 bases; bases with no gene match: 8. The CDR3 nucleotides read TGTGCCAGCAGCCTGACAGGGTCTGACTACACCTTC. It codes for CASSLTGSDYTF.

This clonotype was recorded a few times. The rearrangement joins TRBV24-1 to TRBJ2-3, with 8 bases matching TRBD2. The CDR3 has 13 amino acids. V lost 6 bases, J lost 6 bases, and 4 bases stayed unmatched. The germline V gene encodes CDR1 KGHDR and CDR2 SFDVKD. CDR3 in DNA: TGTGCCACCAGTCCGGGGGGGGCCGATACGCAGTATTTT. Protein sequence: CATSPGGADTQYF.

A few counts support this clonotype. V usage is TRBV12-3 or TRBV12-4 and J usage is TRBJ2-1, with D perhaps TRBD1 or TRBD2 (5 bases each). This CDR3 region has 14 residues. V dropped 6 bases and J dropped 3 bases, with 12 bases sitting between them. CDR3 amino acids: CASRGDGRYNEQFF. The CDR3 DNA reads TGTGCCAGCAGGGGGGACGGACGCTACAATGAGCAGTTCTTC.

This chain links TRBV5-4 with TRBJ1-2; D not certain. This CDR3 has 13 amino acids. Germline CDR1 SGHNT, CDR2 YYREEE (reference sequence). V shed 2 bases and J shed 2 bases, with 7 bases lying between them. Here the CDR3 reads CASSLHGNYGYTF. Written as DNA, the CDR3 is TGTGCCAGCAGCTTACACGGAAACTATGGCTACACCTTC.

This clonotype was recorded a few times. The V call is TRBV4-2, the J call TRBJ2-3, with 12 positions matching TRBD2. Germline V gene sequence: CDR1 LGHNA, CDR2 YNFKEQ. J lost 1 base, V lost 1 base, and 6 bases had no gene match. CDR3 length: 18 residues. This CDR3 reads CASSQGSSGGAGTDTQYF. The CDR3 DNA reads TGTGCCAGCAGCCAAGGGTCTAGCGGGGGGGCGGGCACAGATACGCAGTATTTT.

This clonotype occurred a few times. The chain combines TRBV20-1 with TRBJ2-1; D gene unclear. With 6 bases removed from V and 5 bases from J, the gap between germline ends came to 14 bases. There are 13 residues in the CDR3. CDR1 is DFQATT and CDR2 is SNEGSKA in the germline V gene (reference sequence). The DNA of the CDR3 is TGCAGTGCCCTCCCGGTGATACACAATGAGCAGTTCTTC. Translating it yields CSALPVIHNEQFF.

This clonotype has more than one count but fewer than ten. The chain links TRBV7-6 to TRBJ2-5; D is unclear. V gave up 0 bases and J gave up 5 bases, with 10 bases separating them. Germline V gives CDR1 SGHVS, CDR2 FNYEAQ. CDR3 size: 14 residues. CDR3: CASSLAVGRETQYF. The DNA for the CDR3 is TGTGCCAGCAGCTTAGCGGTAGGGCGGGAGACCCAGTACTTC.

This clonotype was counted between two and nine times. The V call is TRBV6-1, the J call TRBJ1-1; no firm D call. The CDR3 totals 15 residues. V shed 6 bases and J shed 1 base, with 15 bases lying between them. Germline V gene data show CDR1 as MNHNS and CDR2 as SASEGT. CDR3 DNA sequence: TGTGCCAGCAGCATAAGCAGAGGAGAGAACACTGAAGCTTTCTTT. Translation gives CASSISRGENTEAFF.

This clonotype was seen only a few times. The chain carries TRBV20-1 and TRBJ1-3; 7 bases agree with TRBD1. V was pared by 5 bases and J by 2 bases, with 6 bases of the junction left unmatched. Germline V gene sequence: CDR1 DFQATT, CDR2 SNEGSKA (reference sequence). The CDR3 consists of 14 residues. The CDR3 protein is CSAAQTGPGNTIYF. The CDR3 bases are TGCAGTGCTGCCCAGACAGGGCCTGGAAACACCATATATTTT.

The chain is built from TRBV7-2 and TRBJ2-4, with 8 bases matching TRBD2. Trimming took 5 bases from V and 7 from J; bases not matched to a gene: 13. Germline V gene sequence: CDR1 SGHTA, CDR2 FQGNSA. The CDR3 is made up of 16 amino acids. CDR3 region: CASSPRGLAGGNIQYF. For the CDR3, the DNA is TGTGCCAGCAGCCCACGAGGGCTGGCGGGGGGCAACATTCAGTACTTC. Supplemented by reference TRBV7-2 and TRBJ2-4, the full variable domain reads GAGVSQSPSNKVTEKGKDVELRCDPISGHTALYWYRQSLGQGLEFLIYFQGNSAPDKSGLPSDRFSAERTGGSVSTLTIQRTQQEDSAVYLCASSPRGLAGGNIQYFGAGTRLSVL.

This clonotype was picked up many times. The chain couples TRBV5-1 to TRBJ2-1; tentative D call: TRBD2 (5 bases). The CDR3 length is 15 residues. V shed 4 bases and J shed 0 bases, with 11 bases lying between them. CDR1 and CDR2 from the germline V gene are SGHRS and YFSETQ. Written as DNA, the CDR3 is TGCGCCAGCAGCAGAGCGGTTCTCTCCTACAATGAGCAGTTCTTC. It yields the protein CASSRAVLSYNEQFF.

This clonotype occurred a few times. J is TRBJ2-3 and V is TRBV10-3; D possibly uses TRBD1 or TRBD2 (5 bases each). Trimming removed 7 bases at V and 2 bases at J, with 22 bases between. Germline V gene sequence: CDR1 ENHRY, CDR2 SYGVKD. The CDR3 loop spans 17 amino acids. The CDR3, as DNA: TGTGCCATCAAAGGGGACGTTGGAGCAATTCTCACAGATACGCAGTATTTT. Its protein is CAIKGDVGAILTDTQYF.

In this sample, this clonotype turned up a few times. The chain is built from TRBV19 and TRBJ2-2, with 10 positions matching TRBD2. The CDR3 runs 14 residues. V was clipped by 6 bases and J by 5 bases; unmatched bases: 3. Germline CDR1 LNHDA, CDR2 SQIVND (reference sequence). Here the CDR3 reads CASRRTSGTGELFF. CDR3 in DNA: TGTGCCAGTAGAAGGACTAGCGGTACCGGGGAGCTGTTTTTT.

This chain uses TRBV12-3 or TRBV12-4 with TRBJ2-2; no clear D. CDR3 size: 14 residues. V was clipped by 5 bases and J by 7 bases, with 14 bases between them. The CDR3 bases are TGTGCCAGCAGTCATGCCCCCCTTTTCGGGGAGCTGTTTTTT. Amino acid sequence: CASSHAPLFGELFF.

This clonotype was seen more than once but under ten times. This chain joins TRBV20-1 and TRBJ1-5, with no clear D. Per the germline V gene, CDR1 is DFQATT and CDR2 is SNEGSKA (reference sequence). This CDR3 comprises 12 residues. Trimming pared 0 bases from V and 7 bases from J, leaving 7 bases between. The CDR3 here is CSAREPNQPQHF. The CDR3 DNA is TGCAGTGCTAGAGAACCCAACCAGCCCCAGCATTTT.

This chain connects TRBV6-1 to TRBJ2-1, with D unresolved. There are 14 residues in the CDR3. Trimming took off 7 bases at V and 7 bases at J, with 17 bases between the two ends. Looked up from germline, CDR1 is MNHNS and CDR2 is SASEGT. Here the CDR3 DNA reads TGTGCCAGCAACCGGAATCCCGTGGTAAATGAGCAGTTCTTC. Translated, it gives CASNRNPVVNEQFF.

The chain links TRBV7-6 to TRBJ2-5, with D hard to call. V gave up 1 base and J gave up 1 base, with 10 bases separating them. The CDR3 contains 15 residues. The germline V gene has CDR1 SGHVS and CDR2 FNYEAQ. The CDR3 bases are TGTGCCAGCAGCTTAGGCGAGATAACCCAAGAGACCCAGTACTTC. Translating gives CASSLGEITQETQYF.

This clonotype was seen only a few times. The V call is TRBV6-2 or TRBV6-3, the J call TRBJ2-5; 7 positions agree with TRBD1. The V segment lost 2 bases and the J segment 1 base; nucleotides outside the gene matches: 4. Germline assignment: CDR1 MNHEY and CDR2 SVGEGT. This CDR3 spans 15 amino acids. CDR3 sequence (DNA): TGTGCCAGCAGTTACCCGGGACAGCCCCAAGAGACCCAGTACTTC. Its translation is CASSYPGQPQETQYF.

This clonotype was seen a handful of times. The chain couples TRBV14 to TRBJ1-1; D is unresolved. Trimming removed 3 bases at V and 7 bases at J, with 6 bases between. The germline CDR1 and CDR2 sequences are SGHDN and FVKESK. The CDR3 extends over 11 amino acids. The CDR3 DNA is TGTGCCAGCAGCCACGGCGGTGAAGCTTTCTTT. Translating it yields CASSHGGEAFF.

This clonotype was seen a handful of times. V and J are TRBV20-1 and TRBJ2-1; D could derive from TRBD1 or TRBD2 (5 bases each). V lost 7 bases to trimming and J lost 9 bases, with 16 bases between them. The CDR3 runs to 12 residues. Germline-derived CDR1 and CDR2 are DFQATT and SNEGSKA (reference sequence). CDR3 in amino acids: CSGHDPGSEQFF. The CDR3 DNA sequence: TGCAGTGGGCACGATCCAGGGAGTGAGCAGTTCTTC.

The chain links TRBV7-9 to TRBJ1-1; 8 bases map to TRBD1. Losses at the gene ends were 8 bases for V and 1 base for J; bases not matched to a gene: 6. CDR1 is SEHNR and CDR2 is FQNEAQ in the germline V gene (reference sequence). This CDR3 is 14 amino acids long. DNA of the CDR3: TGTGCCAGCGGGCCTGGGACAGGGAACACTGAAGCTTTCTTT. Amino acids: CASGPGTGNTEAFF.

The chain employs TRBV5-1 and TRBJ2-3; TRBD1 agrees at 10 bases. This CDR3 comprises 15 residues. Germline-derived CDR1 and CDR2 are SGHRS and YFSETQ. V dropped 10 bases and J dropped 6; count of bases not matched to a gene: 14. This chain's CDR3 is CAASTGTGAADTQYF. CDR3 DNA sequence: TGCGCCGCGAGTACCGGGACAGGGGCGGCTGATACGCAGTATTTT.

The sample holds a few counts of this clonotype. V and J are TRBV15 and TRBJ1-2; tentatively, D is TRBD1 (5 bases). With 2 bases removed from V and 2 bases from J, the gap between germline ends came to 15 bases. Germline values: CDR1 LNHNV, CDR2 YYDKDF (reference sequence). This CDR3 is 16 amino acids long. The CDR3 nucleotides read TGTGCCACCAGCAGACGCTCTTTAGACAGAAACTATGGCTACACCTTC. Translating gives CATSRRSLDRNYGYTF. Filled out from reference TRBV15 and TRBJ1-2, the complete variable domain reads DAMVIQNPRYQVTQFGKPVTLSCSQTLNHNVMYWYQQKSSQAPKLLFHYYDKDFNNEADTPDNFQSRRPNTSFCFLDIRSPGLGDTAMYLCATSRRSLDRNYGYTFGSGTRLTVV.

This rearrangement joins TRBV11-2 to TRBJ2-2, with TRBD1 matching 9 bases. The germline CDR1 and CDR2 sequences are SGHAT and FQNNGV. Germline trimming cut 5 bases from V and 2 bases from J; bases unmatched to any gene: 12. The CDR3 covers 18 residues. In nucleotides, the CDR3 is TGTGCCAGCAGCCGCCGGGGCGGGGACAGGGATAACACCGGGGAGCTGTTTTTT. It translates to CASSRRGGDRDNTGELFF.